A selection of T cell receptor beta chains follows, all from one sample in a study of blood T cell repertoires in COVID-19. Profiled with immunoSEQ multiplex PCR; TCRdb holds only in-frame clones, not every one. The sample lists about 150,000 clones; 70% to 90% were seen once. The sample taken for sequencing was peripheral blood. All receptors derive from a woman aged 45-65 years with acute or convalescent COVID-19. The CDR3 runs from the conserved cysteine through the conserved F or W. A D gene is named only where the DNA matches it firmly. Where a row states a size, it is once, few, many or the class of an expanded clone; other rows omit it.

J gene: TRBJ1-1
CDR3 length: 16
V gene: TRBV4-2
clone size: NA
D gene: NA
CDR3 DNA: TGTGCCAGCAGCCAGAACCTCGGGGGGGCAGCCACTGAAGCTTTCTTT
CDR3 protein: CASSQNLGGAATEAFF

J gene: TRBJ2-3
CDR3 length: 14
V gene: TRBV11-3
clone size: NA
D gene: NA
CDR3 DNA: TGTGCCAGCAGCTCATCCACTAGCTCAGATACGCAGTATTTT
CDR3 protein: CASSSSTSSDTQYF

J gene: TRBJ2-1
CDR3 length: 14
V gene: TRBV19
clone size: once
D gene: NA
CDR3 DNA: TGTGCCAGTAGTATCCTCCCTGAGAACAATGAGCAGTTCTTC
CDR3 protein: CASSILPENNEQFF

J gene: TRBJ1-6
CDR3 length: 15
V gene: TRBV18
clone size: NA
D gene: NA
CDR3 DNA: TGTGCCAGCTCACCTATAGAGGGGGACAATTCACCCCTCCACTTT
CDR3 protein: CASSPIEGDNSPLHF

J gene: TRBJ1-1
CDR3 length: 14
V gene: TRBV7-8
clone size: NA
D gene: NA
CDR3 DNA: TGTGCCAGCAGCTTAGGGGCAGACCTTCTCTCAGCTTTCTTT
CDR3 protein: CASSLGADLLSAFF

J gene: TRBJ2-7
CDR3 length: 15
V gene: TRBV30
clone size: NA
D gene: TRBD1
CDR3 DNA: TGTGCCTGGAGTGTAGGGTACAGGGGGCAGGGAGAGCAGTACTTC
CDR3 protein: CAWSVGYRGQGEQYF

J gene: TRBJ1-2
CDR3 length: 13
V gene: TRBV6-2/TRBV6-3
clone size: NA
D gene: NA
CDR3 DNA: TGTGCCAGCAGTCGCAGGTTAAACTATGGCTACACCTTC
CDR3 protein: CASSRRLNYGYTF

J gene: TRBJ2-7
CDR3 length: 14
V gene: TRBV5-4
clone size: NA
D gene: TRBD1
CDR3 DNA: TGTGCCAGCAGCTTGGCGGGACAGGAGATCGAGCAGTACTTC
CDR3 protein: CASSLAGQEIEQYF

J gene: TRBJ2-7
CDR3 length: 13
V gene: TRBV6-2/TRBV6-3
clone size: NA
D gene: TRBD1
CDR3 DNA: TGTGCCAGCAGTTTTCAGGGGGCCTACGAGCAGTACTTC
CDR3 protein: CASSFQGAYEQYF

J gene: TRBJ2-5
CDR3 length: 13
V gene: TRBV11-3
clone size: once
D gene: NA
CDR3 DNA: TGTGCCAGCAGCTTCAGGACTCAAGAGACCCAGTACTTC
CDR3 protein: CASSFRTQETQYF

J gene: TRBJ1-2
CDR3 length: 15
V gene: TRBV5-5
clone size: NA
D gene: NA
CDR3 DNA: TGTGCCAGCAGCCCTCGACAGGACTTTATGGGCGGCTACACCTTC
CDR3 protein: CASSPRQDFMGGYTF

J gene: TRBJ1-6
CDR3 length: 16
V gene: TRBV5-1
clone size: NA
D gene: TRBD1
CDR3 DNA: TGCGCCAGCAGCCCCCCGACAGGGGAAGAATTTTCACCCCTCCACTTT
CDR3 protein: CASSPPTGEEFSPLHF

J gene: TRBJ2-2
CDR3 length: 15
V gene: TRBV7-3
clone size: NA
D gene: NA
CDR3 DNA: TGTGCCAGCAGCCCCTGGCGGGGAAGGCCCGGGGAGCTGTTTTTT
CDR3 protein: CASSPWRGRPGELFF

J gene: TRBJ2-1
CDR3 length: 17
V gene: TRBV3-1/TRBV3-2
clone size: NA
D gene: TRBD2
CDR3 DNA: TGTGCCAGCAGCCAAGCTAGCGGGGGGCGCCCGGGCAATGAGCAGTTCTTC
CDR3 protein: CASSQASGGRPGNEQFF

J gene: TRBJ1-2
CDR3 length: 13
V gene: TRBV7-2
clone size: NA
D gene: NA
CDR3 DNA: TGTGCCAGCAGCTCTGACAGAGGTGTGGGCTACACCTTC
CDR3 protein: CASSSDRGVGYTF

J gene: TRBJ1-1
CDR3 length: 16
V gene: TRBV11-2
clone size: once
D gene: TRBD1
CDR3 DNA: TGTGCCAGCAGCTTAGAGGGGACAGGGTCCGGCACTGAAGCTTTCTTT
CDR3 protein: CASSLEGTGSGTEAFF

J gene: TRBJ2-1
CDR3 length: 17
V gene: TRBV5-1
clone size: few
D gene: TRBD2
CDR3 DNA: TGCGCCAGCAGCTTGGGACTAGCGGGGGGGTCCTACAATGAGCAGTTCTTC
CDR3 protein: CASSLGLAGGSYNEQFF

J gene: TRBJ2-5
CDR3 length: 12
V gene: TRBV30
clone size: once
D gene: TRBD1
CDR3 DNA: TGTGCCGCAGGGGGCCTCGGGGAGACCCAGTACTTC
CDR3 protein: CAAGGLGETQYF

J gene: TRBJ2-3
CDR3 length: 19
V gene: TRBV7-3
clone size: NA
D gene: TRBD2
CDR3 DNA: TGTGCCAGCAGCTTAATGAGCCCTGGGACTAGCGCTAGCACAGATACGCAGTATTTT
CDR3 protein: CASSLMSPGTSASTDTQYF

J gene: TRBJ2-2
CDR3 length: 17
V gene: TRBV25-1
clone size: NA
D gene: NA
CDR3 DNA: TGTGCCAGCAGTGAATATAAGAGCACTTCGAACACCGGGGAGCTGTTTTTT
CDR3 protein: CASSEYKSTSNTGELFF

J gene: TRBJ1-2
CDR3 length: 11
V gene: TRBV12-3/TRBV12-4
clone size: NA
D gene: NA
CDR3 DNA: TGTGCCAGCAGTCGCAGGGTTGACTACACCTTC
CDR3 protein: CASSRRVDYTF

J gene: TRBJ2-3
CDR3 length: 16
V gene: TRBV7-6
clone size: NA
D gene: TRBD1
CDR3 DNA: TGTGCCAGCAGCTTATGGGGGACAGGGGGGGCAGATACGCAGTATTTT
CDR3 protein: CASSLWGTGGADTQYF

J gene: TRBJ2-3
CDR3 length: 16
V gene: TRBV18
clone size: NA
D gene: TRBD2
CDR3 DNA: TGTGCCAGCTCACGGACTAGCGGGGGCCGCGCGGATACGCAGTATTTT
CDR3 protein: CASSRTSGGRADTQYF